The next 9 T cell receptor beta chains were all read from a single sample in a study of PD-L1 blockade in urothelial cancer. Assay: immunoSEQ multiplex PCR; the TCRdb copy retains only in-frame clones and omits some. The repertoire consists of approximately 90,000 clones, with about 85% occurring once and the leading ten covering about an eighth. Time point noted: pretreatment peripheral blood. Sequenced here: PBMCs, sampled around atezolizumab (anti-PD-L1) treatment. These receptors were taken from a man aged 55 to 69 with urothelial cancer.

The V gene is TRBV19, the J gene TRBJ2-2; 11 bases match TRBD1. This CDR3 has 15 amino acids. Germline CDR1 reads LNHDA; CDR2 reads SQIVND (reference sequence). With 5 bases clipped from V and 7 bases from J, the junction kept 6 bases outside the gene matches. DNA for the CDR3: TGTGCCAGTAGTCCAGGGACAGGGGGTGTCGGGGAGCTGTTTTTT. Amino acid sequence: CASSPGTGGVGELFF.

The genes are TRBV2 and TRBJ1-3; no clear D gene. The CDR3 loop spans 15 amino acids. Per the germline V gene, CDR1 is SNHLY and CDR2 is FYNNEI. V lost 5 bases, J lost 2 bases, and 13 bases lay in between. The CDR3 bases are TGTGCCAGCAGTTACTATTCGATTACTGGAAACACCATATATTTT. Translating gives CASSYYSITGNTIYF.

The chain joins TRBV18 to TRBJ1-4; weak D call: TRBD1 (6 bases). Germline V gene lookup returns CDR1 KGHSH and CDR2 LQKENI. The CDR3 covers 16 residues. V was pared by 2 bases and J by 7 bases, with 17 bases between. CDR3 protein: CASSPFRQGISEKLFF. DNA for the CDR3: TGTGCCAGCTCACCATTTCGGCAGGGGATCAGTGAAAAACTGTTTTTT. The whole variable domain, remainder taken from reference TRBV18 and TRBJ1-4, is NAGVMQNPRHLVRRRGQEARLRCSPMKGHSHVYWYRQLPEEGLKFMVYLQKENIIDESGMPKERFSAEFPKEGPSILRIQQVVRGDSAAYFCASSPFRQGISEKLFFGSGTQLSVL.

The V and J genes are TRBV29-1 and TRBJ2-5; perhaps TRBD1 as D (5 bases). V was cut by 1 base and J by 5 bases, with 14 bases left in between. CDR3 size: 14 residues. CDR1 SQVTM and CDR2 ANQGSEA come from the germline V gene. Here the CDR3 reads CSVEGGWGVETQYF. The DNA for the CDR3 is TGCAGCGTTGAAGGGGGCTGGGGTGTGGAGACCCAGTACTTC.

This chain links TRBV9 with TRBJ2-2, with D perhaps matching TRBD2 (6 bases). This CDR3 is built from 16 residues. From germline, CDR1 is SGDLS and CDR2 YYNGEE. V was clipped by 2 bases and J by 4 bases, with 15 bases between them. CDR3 sequence reads: CASSVQTSSGTGELFF. CDR3 in DNA: TGTGCCAGCAGCGTGCAGACTAGTTCGGGCACCGGGGAGCTGTTTTTT.

This clone was seen once. The gene calls are TRBV12-1 and TRBJ1-3; the D segment call TRBD1 is taken from the table without a DNA check. TRBV12-1 has pseudogene status. The CDR3 sequence is 17 residues long. The CDR3 sequence is CASSFALGQSSGNTIYF. The CDR3 nucleotides are TGTGCCAGCAGCTTTGCCCTTGGGCAAAGCTCTGGAAACACCATATATTTT.

V and J are TRBV6-5 and TRBJ1-5; no reliable D call. Germline CDR1 MNHEY, CDR2 SVGAGI. This CDR3 is 14 amino acids long. Trimming removed 5 bases at V and 7 bases at J, with 15 bases between. The CDR3 sequence is CASSRAGLRQPQHF. The DNA of the CDR3 is TGTGCCAGCAGTCGCGCGGGTTTGCGCCAGCCCCAGCATTTT.

The genes are TRBV6-5 and TRBJ2-1; the D gene is possibly TRBD1 (6 bases). Per the germline V gene, CDR1 is MNHEY and CDR2 is SVGAGI. The CDR3 loop spans 13 amino acids. Deletions cut 0 bases from V and 13 bases from J, with 13 bases between. CDR3 coding DNA: TGTGCCAGCAGTTACTCGTATCGGACAGAACAGTTCTTC. Its protein is CASSYSYRTEQFF.

The chain joins TRBV5-1 to TRBJ1-2, with D unclear. Germline V gene sequence: CDR1 SGHRS, CDR2 YFSETQ. This CDR3 region has 14 residues. Trimming pared 0 bases from V and 5 bases from J, leaving 11 bases between. In DNA, the CDR3 is TGCGCCAGCAGCTTGGATCCGACAAAGTATGGCTACACCTTC. This gives the protein CASSLDPTKYGYTF.